This T cell receptor beta chain emerged from a study of cytomegalovirus exposure and HLA in healthy donors. Overall study results and limits: The study assumed roughly uniform donor sequencing depth for presence/absence analyses.

Primers for the PCR totalled 60 Vbeta and 13 Jbeta. Only in-frame clones appear in the TCRdb table, and some are missing; sequencing was by immunoSEQ multiplex PCR. The sample carries fewer than 150,000 clones, 55% to 80% recorded once. A word on this clone: Its antigen is currently unknown.

Per germline, CDR1 MNHNS and CDR2 SASEGT. This CDR3 spans 13 amino acids. V shed 8 bases and J 7 bases; nucleotides not matched to a gene: 9. This TCR came from a human donor in good health. This sequence joins TRBV6-1 and TRBJ2-5, with TRBD1 matching over 8 bases. Sequences were obtained from PBMCs. The CDR3 spells CASLQTGVGTQYF. Written as DNA, the CDR3 is TGTGCCAGCCTACAGACAGGGGTGGGGACCCAGTACTTC.